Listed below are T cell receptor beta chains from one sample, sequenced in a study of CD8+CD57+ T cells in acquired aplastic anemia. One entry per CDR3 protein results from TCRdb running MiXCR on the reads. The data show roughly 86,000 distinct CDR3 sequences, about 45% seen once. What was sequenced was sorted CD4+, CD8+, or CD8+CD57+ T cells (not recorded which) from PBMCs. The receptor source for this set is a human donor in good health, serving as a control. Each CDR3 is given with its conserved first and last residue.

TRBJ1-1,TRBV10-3,CAISSRGDTEAFF
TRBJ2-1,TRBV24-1,CATRRREGSEQFF
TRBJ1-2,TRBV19,CASRGKDYGYTF
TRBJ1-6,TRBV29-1,CSVAQGRDSPLHF
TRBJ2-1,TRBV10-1,CASSYSGGSYNEQFF
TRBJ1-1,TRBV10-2,CASSWEGDTEAFF
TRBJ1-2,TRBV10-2,CASSSGAGNTF
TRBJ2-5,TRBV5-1,CASSSTPLREDQETQYF
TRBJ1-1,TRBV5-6,CASSSWGTLNTEAFF
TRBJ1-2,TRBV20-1,CSASSSGRPGSYTF
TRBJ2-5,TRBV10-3,CATERSEQETQYF
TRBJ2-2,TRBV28,CASTHDRPYTGELFF
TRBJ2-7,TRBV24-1,CAASDFPGTGDLKYF
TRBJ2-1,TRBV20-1,CSAMRLAEGGNEQFF
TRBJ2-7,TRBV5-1,CASSLGGDYEQYF
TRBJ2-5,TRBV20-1,CSARDPSSPGGLGETQYF
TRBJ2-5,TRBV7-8,CASSFPGYQETQYF
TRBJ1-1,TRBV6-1,CASTQGRSTEAFF
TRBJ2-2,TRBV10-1,CASKWTGYGGELFF
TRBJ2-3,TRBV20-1,CSAIGFGGGTDTQYF
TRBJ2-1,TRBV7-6,CASSLGQTEQFF
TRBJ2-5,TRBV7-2,CASSLAGIPQETQYF
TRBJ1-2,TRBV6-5,CASSYSREVPHYGYTF
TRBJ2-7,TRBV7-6,CASSLKTDEQYF
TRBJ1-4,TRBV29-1,CSVRTGSEKLFF
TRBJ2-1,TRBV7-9,CASSPHGYTYNEQFF
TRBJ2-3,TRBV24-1,CATSDTLAGDTQYF
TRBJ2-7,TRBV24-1,CATSPGQGGEQYF
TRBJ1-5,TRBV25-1,CASSSGEWGLSNQPQHF
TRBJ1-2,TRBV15,CATHAPDLTNYGYTF
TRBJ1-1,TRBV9,CASSVQQGNTEAFF
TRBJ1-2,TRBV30,CAWSQLQGRSGYTF
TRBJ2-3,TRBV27,CASSLVAGGGDTQYF
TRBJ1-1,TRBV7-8,CASSPGTEAFF
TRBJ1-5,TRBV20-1,CSAKQVGGYSNQPQHF
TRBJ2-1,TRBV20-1,CSATKRVSSYNEQFF
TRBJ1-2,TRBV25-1,CASSEYRAGDGYTF
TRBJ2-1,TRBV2,CASSEWTSGGDEQFF
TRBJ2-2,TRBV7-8,CASSLERLMNTGELFF
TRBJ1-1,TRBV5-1,CASRSGGGGYRGTEAFF